The 3 T cell receptor beta chains reported below all come from one sample, sequenced in a study of cytomegalovirus exposure and HLA in healthy donors. Researchers ran the PCR with 60 Vbeta and 13 Jbeta primers. Sequenced by immunoSEQ multiplex PCR; TCRdb stores in-frame clones only, minus some. The sample holds approximately 140,000 clones, more than 60% seen once. Sequenced material: PBMCs. The receptors were sampled from a woman in her fifties or sixties in good health and CMV-seronegative.

The chain carries TRBV4-3 and TRBJ2-2; 9 positions agree with TRBD1. The CDR3 loop spans 15 amino acids. J was trimmed by 9 bases and V by 0 bases; bases with no gene match: 5. Germline-derived CDR1 and CDR2 are LGHNA and YSLEER. CDR3 nucleotide sequence: TGCGCCAGCAGCCAAGAGGGACAGGGAATCAGGGAGCTGTTTTTT. Amino acid sequence: CASSQEGQGIRELFF.

V is TRBV6-5 and J is TRBJ1-5; 8 nucleotides line up with TRBD1. Per the germline V gene, CDR1 is MNHEY and CDR2 is SVGAGI. Trimming took 5 bases from V and 3 from J; bases not matched to a gene: 6. This CDR3 contains 15 residues. CDR3 bases: TGTGCCAGCAGTCTCAGGACAGGGAACAATCAGCCCCAGCATTTT. Its protein is CASSLRTGNNQPQHF.

V is TRBV28 and J is TRBJ1-3; D gene ambiguous. The CDR3 has 15 residues. With 7 bases removed from V and 3 bases from J, the gap between germline ends came to 16 bases. CDR1 is MDHEN and CDR2 is SYDVKM in the germline V gene. The CDR3, as DNA: TGTGCCAGCACCAAGCCGGGAGGCTTTGGAAACACCATATATTTT. Its translation is CASTKPGGFGNTIYF.